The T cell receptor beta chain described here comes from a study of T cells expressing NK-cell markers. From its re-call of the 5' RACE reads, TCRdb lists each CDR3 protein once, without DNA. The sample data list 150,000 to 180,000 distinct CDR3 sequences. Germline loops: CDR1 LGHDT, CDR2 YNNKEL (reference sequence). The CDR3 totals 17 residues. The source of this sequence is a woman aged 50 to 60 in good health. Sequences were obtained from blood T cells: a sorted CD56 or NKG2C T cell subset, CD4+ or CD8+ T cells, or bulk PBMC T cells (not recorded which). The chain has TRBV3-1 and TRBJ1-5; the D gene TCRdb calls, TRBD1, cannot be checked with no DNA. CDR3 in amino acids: CASSQDRTGASNQPQHF.